Following are 10 T cell receptor beta chains from one sample sequenced in a study of blood T cell repertoires in COVID-19. Using immunoSEQ multiplex PCR, the repertoire was profiled, and TCRdb retains in-frame clones only, with some absent. The repertoire includes around 170,000 clones, about 80% of them detected once, and approximately 15% sits in the top ten. The sequencing sample was made of PBMCs or T cells enriched from blood (not recorded which). The receptors stem from a man aged 60-69 years who had been exposed to COVID-19.

The DNA for the CDR3 is TGTGCCAGCAGTGTCTGGGGGGTGGGTGGCGGGACTAGAAACACAGATACGCAGTATTTT. Protein sequence: CASSVWGVGGGTRNTDTQYF. The rearrangement links TRBV6-1 to TRBJ2-3; 8 nucleotides match TRBD2. The V segment lost 4 bases and the J segment 2 bases; nucleotides outside the gene matches: 20. In germline, CDR1 is MNHNS, CDR2 SASEGT. This CDR3 is built from 20 residues.

The J gene is TRBJ1-1, the V gene TRBV2; D not resolved. The germline CDR1 and CDR2 sequences are SNHLY and FYNNEI. V lost 4 bases to trimming and J lost 8 bases, with 8 bases between them. This CDR3 region has 11 residues. CDR3 nucleotide sequence: TGTGCCAGCAGTGGGCAGGAAGAAGCTTTCTTT. This translates into CASSGQEEAFF.

This rearrangement joins TRBV6-6 to TRBJ2-7, with D tentatively TRBD1 (5 bases). CDR3 length: 13 amino acids. In germline, CDR1 is MNHNY, CDR2 SVGAGI (reference sequence). Trimming took 4 bases from V and 3 from J, leaving 10 bases between them. In nucleotides, the CDR3 is TGTGCCAGCAGTTCAGACAGAGACTACGAGCAGTACTTC. Translation gives CASSSDRDYEQYF.

V is TRBV9 and J is TRBJ2-1; 12 bases align to TRBD2. CDR3 length: 16 amino acids. The germline gives CDR1 SGDLS, CDR2 YYNGEE. With 4 bases clipped from V and 6 bases from J, the junction kept 8 bases outside the gene matches. CDR3 region: CASSLGASGRVNEQFF. The CDR3 region has the DNA TGTGCCAGCAGCCTAGGGGCTAGCGGGAGGGTCAATGAGCAGTTCTTC.

DNA for the CDR3: TGTGCCTGGAGGACAGGTTTACAGCGGCAGTTCTTC. Protein: CAWRTGLQRQFF. This chain joins TRBV30 and TRBJ2-1; TRBD1 is a possible D gene (6 bases). The CDR3 spans 12 residues. Germline V lookup: CDR1 GTSNPN, CDR2 SVGIG (reference sequence). V lost 3 bases and J lost 12, with 15 bases in between. Using reference TRBV30 and TRBJ2-1 for the parts outside the CDR3, the full variable domain is SQTIHQWPATLVQPVGSPLSLECTVEGTSNPNLYWYRQAAGRGLQLLFYSVGIGQISSEVPQNLSASRPQDRQFILSSKKLLLSDSGFYLCAWRTGLQRQFFGPGTRLTVL.

The chain combines TRBV11-1 with TRBJ2-7, with 8 bases lining up with TRBD1. J lost 4 bases, V lost 5 bases, and 13 bases had no gene match. CDR3 size: 16 residues. The V gene's germline CDR1 is SGHAT and CDR2 FQDESV (reference sequence). CDR3 nucleotides: TGTGCCAGCAGCCCACGGCGAGGGACAGGCTTTTACGAGCAGTACTTC. Protein sequence: CASSPRRGTGFYEQYF.

The chain combines TRBV6-5 with TRBJ1-5; D remains ambiguous. The CDR3 sequence is 14 residues long. Germline V gene data show CDR1 as MNHEY and CDR2 as SVGAGI. Trimming cost V 8 bases and J 4 bases, with 15 bases left between them. DNA of the CDR3: TGTGCCAGCGTGCGGGAGGGCTGGAATCAGCCCCAGCATTTT. As protein: CASVREGWNQPQHF.

V gene TRBV28 combines with J gene TRBJ2-2; 12 bases fit TRBD2. CDR3 length equals 15 residues. Trimming at V came to 5 bases and at J to 5 bases, leaving 3 bases not matched to a gene. Looked up from germline, CDR1 is MDHEN and CDR2 is SYDVKM. The CDR3 sequence: CASSPGLAGTGELFF. Written as DNA, the CDR3 is TGTGCCAGCAGTCCAGGACTAGCGGGAACCGGGGAGCTGTTTTTT.

The V gene is TRBV3-1 (or the pseudogene TRBV3-2), the J gene TRBJ1-2; 8 nucleotides align to TRBD1. This CDR3 contains 15 residues. Losses at the gene ends were 3 bases for V and 9 bases for J; bases not matched to a gene: 12. The germline V gene encodes CDR1 LGHDT and CDR2 YNNKEL (reference sequence). DNA for the CDR3: TGTGCCAGCAGCCAGCTAGGGGGGACAGGCGTACGCTACACCTTC. It translates to CASSQLGGTGVRYTF.

The chain has TRBV2 and TRBJ1-2; 7 nucleotides line up with TRBD1. This CDR3 is built from 13 residues. Germline loops: CDR1 SNHLY, CDR2 FYNNEI. With 8 bases clipped from V and 2 bases from J, the junction kept 5 bases outside the gene matches. CDR3 sequence: CASSPTGNYGYTF. Here the CDR3 DNA reads TGTGCCAGCTCACCGACAGGGAACTATGGCTACACCTTC.